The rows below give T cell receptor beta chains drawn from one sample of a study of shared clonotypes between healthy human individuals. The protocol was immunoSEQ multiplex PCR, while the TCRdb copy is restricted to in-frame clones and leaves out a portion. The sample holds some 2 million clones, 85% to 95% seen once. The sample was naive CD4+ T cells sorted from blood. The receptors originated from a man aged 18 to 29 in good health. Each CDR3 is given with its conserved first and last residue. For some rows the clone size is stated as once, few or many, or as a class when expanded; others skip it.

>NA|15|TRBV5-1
CASSLGGATNEKLFF
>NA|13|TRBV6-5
CASSYRDNTEAFF
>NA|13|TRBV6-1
CASRGTATGELFF
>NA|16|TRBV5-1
CASSPGPAGSGETQYF
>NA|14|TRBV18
CASSFNRGETEAFF
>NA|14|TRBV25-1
CASSRGQGTEKLFF
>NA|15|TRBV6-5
CASRDQGMGNQPQHF
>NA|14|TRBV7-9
CASSQGWAPIEQYF
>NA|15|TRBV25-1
CASSDTGANTGELFF
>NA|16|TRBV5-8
CASSLEAGQGLNIQYF
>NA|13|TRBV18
CASSPDRNQPQHF
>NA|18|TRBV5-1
CASSLYGGGSSSPDTQYF
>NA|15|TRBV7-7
CASSLEGAFAGELFF
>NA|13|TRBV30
CAWSAGSSNIQYF
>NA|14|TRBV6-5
CASRQGGSWETQYF
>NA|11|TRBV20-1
CSANPQETQYF
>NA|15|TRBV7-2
CASSLGQGARYEQYF
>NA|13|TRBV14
CASSQGWKETQYF
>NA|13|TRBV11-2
CASSSQRDTEAFF
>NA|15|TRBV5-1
CASSFSSSGANVLTF
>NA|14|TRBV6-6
CASYPTGAVYGYTF
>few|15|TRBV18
CASSPGLAGAYEQYF
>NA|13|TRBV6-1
CASSDPSNTEAFF
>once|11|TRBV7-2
CASSYDREAFF
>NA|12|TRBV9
CASSRGGLEQFF
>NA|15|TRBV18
CASSPGLQSSYEQYF
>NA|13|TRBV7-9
CASSLVYLETQYF
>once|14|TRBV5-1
CASSLRGMADTQYF
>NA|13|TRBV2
CASKTDKGHGYTF
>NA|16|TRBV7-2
CASSLVRTGGNEKLFF
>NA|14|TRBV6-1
CATILTGGPSGYTF
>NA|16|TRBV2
CASSDDSAGDYNEQFF
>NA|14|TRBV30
CAWSAYRGNSPLHF
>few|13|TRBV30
CAWSYRANTEAFF
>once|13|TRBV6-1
CASSEAQGQPQHF
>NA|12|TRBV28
CASSSSTGELFF
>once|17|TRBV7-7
CASRSQGEWVGTGELFF
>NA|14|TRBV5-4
CASSFGGAGETQYF
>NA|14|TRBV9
CASSVDLRTDTQYF
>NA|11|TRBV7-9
CASSLMGEQFF
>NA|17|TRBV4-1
CASTTGGTSGVTDTQYF
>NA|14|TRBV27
CATRKTGGLIEAFF
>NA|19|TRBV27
CASPRRPGLVFPTRDTQYF
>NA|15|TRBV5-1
CASSLASGSGNTIYF
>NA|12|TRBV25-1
CASSLNTGELFF
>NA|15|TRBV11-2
CASSTGTGDNSPLHF
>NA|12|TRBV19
CASNLDSGELFF
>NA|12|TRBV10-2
CASSSDSYEQYF
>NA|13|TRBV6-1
CASSEVPTDTQYF
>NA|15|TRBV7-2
CASSLVDTGGSPLHF